This T cell receptor (beta chain) was identified during a study of T cell repertoires in cytomegalovirus infection (dated 2019 in TCRdb). Regarding the study in general: Because public TCR beta signatures pointed to carriage of CMV infection together with the matching HLA type, the HLA type of each donor mattered for the analysis. Here is what the overall study found, with its caveats: The ex vivo response was dominated by HLA-C-restricted CMV-specific TCR beta clonotypes, which also provided the single most frequent clonotype in two of eight donors. Cumulative frequency of public TCR beta family members discriminated carriers of CMV infection plus the relevant HLA type in this cohort and an independent approximately 350-donor cohort.

Sequencing was performed on an Illumina HiSeq 1500. Using fastp at Q25 and MiXCR, TCRdb reprocessed the public reads and kept productive beta chains. Rows matching on CDR3 protein sequence are summarized as one entry with the most common DNA and genes. In this sample the table shows just under 300,000 distinct CDR3 sequences, approximately 10% of which occur a single time. Around 2.4% of the sample lies in the top ten. Trimming takes 0 bases off V and 8 bases off J; junction bases not matched to a gene: 3. In the germline V gene (reference sequence), CDR1 corresponds to SEHNR and CDR2 to FQNEAQ. The CDR3 spans 15 residues, from the cysteine through the phenylalanine. The only DNA kept is the CDR3, 45 bases in frame from the first base. Turning to this clonotype: Which antigen it targets is not known. Base quality data are lacking; no much larger clone is found one base away.

Sequenced input: PBMCs. The chain links TRBV7-9 with TRBJ2-1, with 11 middle bases fitting TRBD1. The TCR sequence derives from a human donor in good health (CMV status not recorded). Some clones in this sample may be carry-over from other donors' samples. The CDR3 in this case is CASSLAGQGEDEQFF. The DNA sequence reads TGTGCCAGCAGCTTAGCGGGACAGGGGGAGGATGAGCAGTTCTTC.